This TCR beta chain comes out of a study of technical replicates of blood from a handful of donors. V lost 8 bases and J lost 3; bases outside the gene matches: 4. CDR1 and CDR2 from the germline V gene are ENHRY and SYGVKD. This CDR3 is built from 13 residues. Here immunoSEQ multiplex PCR was the method, and the copy in TCRdb shows in-frame clones only, minus some. The sample lists tens of thousands of clones, roughly 98% occurring once. The sequenced material came from T cells isolated from PBMCs. This clonotype originated in a human donor in good health. This chain joins TRBV10-3 and TRBJ2-7; the match to TRBD1 covers 10 bases. CDR3 in DNA: TGTGCCATCGGGACAGGGGCAGGCTACGAGCAGTACTTC. Protein: CAIGTGAGYEQYF.